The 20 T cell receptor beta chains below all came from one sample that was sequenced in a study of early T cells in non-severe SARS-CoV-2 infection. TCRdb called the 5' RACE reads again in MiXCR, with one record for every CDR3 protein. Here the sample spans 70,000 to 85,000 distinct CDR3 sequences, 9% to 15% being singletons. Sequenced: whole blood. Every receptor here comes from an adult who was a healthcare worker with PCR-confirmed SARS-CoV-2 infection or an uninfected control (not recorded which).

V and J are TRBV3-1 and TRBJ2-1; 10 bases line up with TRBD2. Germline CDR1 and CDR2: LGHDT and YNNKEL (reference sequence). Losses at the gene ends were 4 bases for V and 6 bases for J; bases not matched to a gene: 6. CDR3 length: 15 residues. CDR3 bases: TGTGCCAGCAGCCGACTAGCGGGCAATGGCAATGAGCAGTTCTTC. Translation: CASSRLAGNGNEQFF.

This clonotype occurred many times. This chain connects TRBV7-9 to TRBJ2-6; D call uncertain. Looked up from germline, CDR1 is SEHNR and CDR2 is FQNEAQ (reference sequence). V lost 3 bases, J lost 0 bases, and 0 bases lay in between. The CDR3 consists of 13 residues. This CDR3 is CASSFSGANVLTF. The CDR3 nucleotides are TGTGCCAGCAGCTTCTCTGGGGCCAACGTCCTGACTTTC.

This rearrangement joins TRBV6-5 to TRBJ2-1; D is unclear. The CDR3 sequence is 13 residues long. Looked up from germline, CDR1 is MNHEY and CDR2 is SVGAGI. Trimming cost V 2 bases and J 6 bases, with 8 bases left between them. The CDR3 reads CASSYGTANEQFF. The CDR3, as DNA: TGTGCCAGCAGTTACGGCACCGCCAATGAGCAGTTCTTC.

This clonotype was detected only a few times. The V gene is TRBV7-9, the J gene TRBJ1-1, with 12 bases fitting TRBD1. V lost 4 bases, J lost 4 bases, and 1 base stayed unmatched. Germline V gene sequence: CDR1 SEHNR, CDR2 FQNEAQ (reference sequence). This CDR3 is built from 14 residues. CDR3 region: CASSSGQGATEAFF. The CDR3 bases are TGTGCCAGCAGCTCGGGACAGGGGGCCACTGAAGCTTTCTTT. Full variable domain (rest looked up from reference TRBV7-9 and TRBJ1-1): DTGVSQNPRHKITKRGQNVTFRCDPISEHNRLYWYRQTLGQGPEFLTYFQNEAQLEKSRLLSDRFSAERPKGSFSTLEIQRTEQGDSAMYLCASSSGQGATEAFFGQGTRLTVV.

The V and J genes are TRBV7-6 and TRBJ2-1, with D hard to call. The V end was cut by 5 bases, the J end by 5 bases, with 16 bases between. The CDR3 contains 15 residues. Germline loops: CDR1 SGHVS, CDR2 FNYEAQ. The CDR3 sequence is CASSPGRNIHNEQFF. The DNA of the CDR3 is TGTGCCAGCAGCCCTGGGCGGAATATCCACAATGAGCAGTTCTTC.

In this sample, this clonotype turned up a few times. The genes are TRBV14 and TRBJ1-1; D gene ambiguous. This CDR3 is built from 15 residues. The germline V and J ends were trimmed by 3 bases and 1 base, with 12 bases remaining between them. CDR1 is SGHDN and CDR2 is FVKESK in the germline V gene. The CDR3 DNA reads TGTGCCAGCAGCCAGTATTGGGAACGGAACACTGAAGCTTTCTTT. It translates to CASSQYWERNTEAFF.

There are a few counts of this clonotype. CDR3 sequence reads: CASSLKGSNQPQHF. DNA for the CDR3: TGTGCCAGCAGTTTGAAGGGCAGCAATCAGCCCCAGCATTTT. This sequence joins TRBV12-3 or TRBV12-4 and TRBJ1-5, with D hard to call. V was trimmed by 3 bases and J by 1 base, leaving 7 bases between them. CDR3 length: 14 residues.

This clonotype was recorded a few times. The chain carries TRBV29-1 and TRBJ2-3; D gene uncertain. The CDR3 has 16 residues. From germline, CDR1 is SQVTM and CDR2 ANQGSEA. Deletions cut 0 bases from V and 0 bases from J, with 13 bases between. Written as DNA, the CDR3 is TGCAGCGTTGAAGATCCGCCGACGGATAGCACAGATACGCAGTATTTT. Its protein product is CSVEDPPTDSTDTQYF.

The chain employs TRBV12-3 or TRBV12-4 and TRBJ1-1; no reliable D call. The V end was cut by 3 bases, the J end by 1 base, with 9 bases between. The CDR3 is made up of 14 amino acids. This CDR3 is CASSFLPQNTEAFF. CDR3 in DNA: TGTGCCAGCAGTTTTTTGCCGCAGAACACTGAAGCTTTCTTT.

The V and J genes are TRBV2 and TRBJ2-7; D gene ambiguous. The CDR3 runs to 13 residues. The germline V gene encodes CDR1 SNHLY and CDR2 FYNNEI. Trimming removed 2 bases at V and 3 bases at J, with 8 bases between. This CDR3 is CASSESVYYEQYF. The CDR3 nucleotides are TGTGCCAGCAGTGAATCAGTATACTACGAGCAGTACTTC.

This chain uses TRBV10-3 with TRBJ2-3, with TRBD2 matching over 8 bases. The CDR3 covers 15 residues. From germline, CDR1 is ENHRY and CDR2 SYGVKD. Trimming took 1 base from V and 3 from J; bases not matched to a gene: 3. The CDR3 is CAISEWASGTDTQYF. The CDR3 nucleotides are TGTGCCATCAGTGAGTGGGCTAGCGGGACAGATACGCAGTATTTT.

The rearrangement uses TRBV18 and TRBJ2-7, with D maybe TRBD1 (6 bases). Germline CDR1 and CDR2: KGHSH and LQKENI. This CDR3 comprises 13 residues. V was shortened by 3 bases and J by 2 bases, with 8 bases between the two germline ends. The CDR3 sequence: CASSPGATYEQYF. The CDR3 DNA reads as TGTGCCAGCTCACCGGGGGCTACCTACGAGCAGTACTTC. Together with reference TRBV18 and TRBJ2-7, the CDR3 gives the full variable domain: NAGVMQNPRHLVRRRGQEARLRCSPMKGHSHVYWYRQLPEEGLKFMVYLQKENIIDESGMPKERFSAEFPKEGPSILRIQQVVRGDSAAYFCASSPGATYEQYFGPGTRLTVT.

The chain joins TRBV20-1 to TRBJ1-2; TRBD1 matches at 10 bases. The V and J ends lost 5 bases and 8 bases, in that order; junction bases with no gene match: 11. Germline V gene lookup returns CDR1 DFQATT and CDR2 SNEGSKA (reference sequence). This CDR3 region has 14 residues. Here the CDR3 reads CSAEVPGQGRGYTF. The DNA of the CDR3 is TGCAGTGCTGAGGTCCCGGGACAGGGGAGAGGCTACACCTTC.

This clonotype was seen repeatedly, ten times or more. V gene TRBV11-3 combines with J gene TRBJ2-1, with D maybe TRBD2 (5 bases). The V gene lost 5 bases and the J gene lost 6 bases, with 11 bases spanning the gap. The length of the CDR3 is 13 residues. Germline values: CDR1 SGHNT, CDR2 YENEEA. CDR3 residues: CASSPTRRNEQFF. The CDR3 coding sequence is TGTGCCAGCAGCCCAACTAGGCGCAATGAGCAGTTCTTC.

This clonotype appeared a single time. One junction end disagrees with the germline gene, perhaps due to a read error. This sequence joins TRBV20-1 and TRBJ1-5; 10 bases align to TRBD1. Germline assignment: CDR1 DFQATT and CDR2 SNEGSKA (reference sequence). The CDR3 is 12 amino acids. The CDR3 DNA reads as TGCAGAGCTAGGACAGGGGGACAGCCCCAGCATTTT. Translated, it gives CRARTGGQPQHF.

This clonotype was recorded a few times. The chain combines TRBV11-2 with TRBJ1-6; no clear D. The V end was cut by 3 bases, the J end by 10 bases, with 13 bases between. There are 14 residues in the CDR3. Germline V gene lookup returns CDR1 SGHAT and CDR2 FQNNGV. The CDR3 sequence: CASSFAATDSPLHF. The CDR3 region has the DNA TGTGCCAGCAGCTTCGCGGCTACGGACTCACCCCTCCACTTT.

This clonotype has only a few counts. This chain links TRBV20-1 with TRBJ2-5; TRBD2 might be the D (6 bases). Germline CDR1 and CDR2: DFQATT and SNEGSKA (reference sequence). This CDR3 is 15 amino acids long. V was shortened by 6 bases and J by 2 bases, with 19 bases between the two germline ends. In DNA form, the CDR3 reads TGCAGTGCACAACCCCACCGGGGGACGCAAGAGACCCAGTACTTC. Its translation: CSAQPHRGTQETQYF.

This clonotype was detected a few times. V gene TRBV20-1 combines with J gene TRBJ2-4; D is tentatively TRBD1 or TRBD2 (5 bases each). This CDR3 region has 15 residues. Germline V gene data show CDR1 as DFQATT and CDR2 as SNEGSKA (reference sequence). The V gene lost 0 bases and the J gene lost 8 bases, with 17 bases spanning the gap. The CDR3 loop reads CSARDEAPLGDIQYF. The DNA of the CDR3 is TGCAGTGCTAGAGATGAGGCCCCTTTGGGGGACATTCAGTACTTC.

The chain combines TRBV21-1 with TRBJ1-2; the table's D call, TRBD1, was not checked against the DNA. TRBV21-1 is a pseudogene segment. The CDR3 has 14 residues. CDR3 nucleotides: TGTGCCAGCAGCAAAGAACAGGGGATAAGGGGCTACACCTTC. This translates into CASSKEQGIRGYTF.

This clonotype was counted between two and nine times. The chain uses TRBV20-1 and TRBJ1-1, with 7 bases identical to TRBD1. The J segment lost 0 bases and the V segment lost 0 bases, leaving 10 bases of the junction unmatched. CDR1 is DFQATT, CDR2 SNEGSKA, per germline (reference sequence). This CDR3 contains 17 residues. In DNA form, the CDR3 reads TGCAGTGCTAGAGATTCCAGGGGACAGCCTATGAACACTGAAGCTTTCTTT. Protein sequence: CSARDSRGQPMNTEAFF.